What follows describes a single TCR beta chain. The antigen it recognizes is unknown. Within one base of it there is no much larger clone, and no base qualities were kept. Blood samples for TCR beta sequencing were given by related transplant donors. Nuclei Lysis Solution was used to extract genomic DNA from fresh or cryopreserved unfractionated peripheral blood mononuclear cells. TCR beta CDR3 regions were amplified from genomic DNA with the immunoSEQ assay, a bias-controlled multiplex PCR using V- and J-specific primers. In a second PCR step, a proprietary barcode and Illumina adapter sequences were attached to the CDR3 amplicons. An Illumina MiSeq instrument was used for sequencing of the CDR3 libraries. On the study's bioinformatics: Export and quality control were handled in immunoSEQ Analyzer 3.0, while downstream analyses relied on R Bioconductor and Immunarch. Only productive rearrangements in the normalized downsampled data set were used to calculate repertoire metrics. Clonotypes larger than 5 templates in the normalized cohort were defined as pathologically expanded. The Inverse Simpson Index served as the measure of repertoire diversity. To capture all clonotypes, CMV-specificity analyses were performed on the non-normalized data set. Held by TCRdb, this immuneACCESS table contains in-frame sequences only and omits some clones. Under half of the omission traces to an unresolved V gene where checked; the cause of the rest is unknown. V, J and clone size are taken as reported in that table, and D and trimming were inferred from the DNA itself. The sample data list 15,000 to 20,000 clones, and around 90% of these were observed just once. Over 4.5% of the sample rests with the top ten.

The sample is drawn from a study of T cell clonotyping in hematopoietic cell transplantation (dated by TCRdb to 2020 to 2022). Describing the broader study: A total of 130 or so blood samples were collected in the study from a few dozen consecutive transplant recipients and their related donors. Recruitment of patients was conducted between late 2015 and early 2017, and follow-up was continued until late 2020 or death. Overall study results and their limits: After transplant, TCR diversity in recipients dropped, and pathologically expanded clonotypes climbed progressively between day 30 and day 180. The sample size was limited, and because cells were not sorted, the contributions of CD4 and CD8 repertoires could not be separated. Overlap with donor repertoires was found for only a small fraction of recipient repertoires, with over 95% found to appear de novo at the given depth. Donor and pretransplant recipient Inverse Simpson Index values predicted broader posttransplant TCR repertoire diversity.

Between the V and J ends, shortened by 6 bases and 5 bases respectively, the junction contains 16 bases. CDR1 and CDR2, looked up from the germline V gene (reference sequence), are SEHNR and FQNEAQ. The CDR3 measures 14 amino acids from cysteine to phenylalanine. Solely the CDR3 DNA is kept, with 42 bases framed from the first base. The TCR originated in a man aged 35 to 55 in good health. Some clones in this sample may be carry-over from other donors' samples. The rearrangement combines TRBV7-9 with TRBJ2-5; the D match is possibly TRBD1 or TRBD2, with 7 bases aligned in each. The sequenced material came from peripheral blood mononuclear cells. In nucleotides, the sequence is TGTGCCAGCAGTGGGAGGGGGCACGGCGAGACCCAGTACTTC. Its amino acids are CASSGRGHGETQYF.